A selection of T cell receptor beta chains follows, all from one sample in a study of blood T cell repertoires in COVID-19. Using immunoSEQ multiplex PCR, the repertoire was profiled, and TCRdb retains in-frame clones only, with some absent. The sample holds roughly 120,000 clones, less than 75% seen once. Sequencing was performed on peripheral blood. Receptors were obtained from a woman aged 55-75 years with acute or convalescent COVID-19. Both conserved end residues are part of each CDR3. The order of the fields is V gene, D gene, clone size, J gene, CDR3 DNA, CDR3 protein. D genes are given only for firm matches. The listing skips clone size in some rows; elsewhere it reads once, few, many or a size class.

V: TRBV11-2; D: .; size: .; J: TRBJ2-5; DNA: TGTGCCAGCAGCGAGGGCCTAGGTGGGGAGACCCAGTACTTC; CDR3: CASSEGLGGETQYF
V: TRBV7-9; D: .; size: .; J: TRBJ2-5; DNA: TGTGCCAGCAGCTTAGCCCCCAGGGGTGAAGAGACCCAGTACTTC; CDR3: CASSLAPRGEETQYF
V: TRBV20-1; D: .; size: .; J: TRBJ1-5; DNA: TGCAGTGCGGGAGAGCCCCAGCATTTT; CDR3: CSAGEPQHF
V: TRBV5-1; D: TRBD2; size: few; J: TRBJ2-3; DNA: TGCGCCAGCCGCCCTAGCGGGGGGCCGACAGATACGCAGTATTTT; CDR3: CASRPSGGPTDTQYF
V: TRBV21-1; D: .; size: few; J: TRBJ2-7; DNA: TGTGCCAGCAGCCACCCCCTCGGGTCGAAGCTATACGAGCAGTACTTC; CDR3: CASSHPLGSKLYEQYF
V: TRBV25-1; D: .; size: .; J: TRBJ1-2; DNA: TGTGCCAGCGGACCGACGTTGGGGCATGGCTACACCTTC; CDR3: CASGPTLGHGYTF
V: TRBV7-7; D: .; size: .; J: TRBJ2-5; DNA: TGTGCCAGCAGCCTTGGCGGACAAGGGGAGACCCAGTACTTC; CDR3: CASSLGGQGETQYF
V: TRBV14; D: TRBD1; size: .; J: TRBJ2-1; DNA: TGTGCCAGCAGCCCCTGGATGGGACAGGGGGCTAGTGAGCAGTTCTTC; CDR3: CASSPWMGQGASEQFF
V: TRBV6-5; D: TRBD1; size: few; J: TRBJ1-5; DNA: TGTGCCAGCAAAGGTGACAGGGGCAATCAGCCCCAGCATTTT; CDR3: CASKGDRGNQPQHF
V: TRBV7-6; D: .; size: .; J: TRBJ1-5; DNA: TGTGCCAGCAGTTCGGGGGGGATGGGTCAGCCCCAGCATTTT; CDR3: CASSSGGMGQPQHF
V: TRBV19; D: TRBD1; size: .; J: TRBJ1-1; DNA: TGTGCCGCCCGGACAGGGGGCGGCTCCACTGAAGCTTTCTTT; CDR3: CAARTGGGSTEAFF
V: TRBV19; D: TRBD1; size: .; J: TRBJ1-2; DNA: TGTGCCAGTAGTATTGCCACAGGGGTGGACTATGGCTACACCTTC; CDR3: CASSIATGVDYGYTF
V: TRBV5-1; D: .; size: .; J: TRBJ1-2; DNA: TGCGCCAGCAGTATGGCTCCAGACTATGGCTACACCTTC; CDR3: CASSMAPDYGYTF
V: TRBV30; D: .; size: .; J: TRBJ1-5; DNA: TGTGCCTGGAGTGTACAGGTTAGCAATCAGCCCCAGCATTTT; CDR3: CAWSVQVSNQPQHF
V: TRBV7-9; D: TRBD1; size: .; J: TRBJ1-4; DNA: TGTGCCAGCAGCCCGGGGACAGGGGGTGAAAAACTGTTTTTT; CDR3: CASSPGTGGEKLFF
V: TRBV5-1; D: TRBD2; size: .; J: TRBJ2-3; DNA: TGCGCCAGCAGCTTTACTAGCGGGGGGTCGAGCACAGATACGCAGTATTTT; CDR3: CASSFTSGGSSTDTQYF
V: TRBV5-1; D: .; size: .; J: TRBJ1-1; DNA: TGCGCCAGCAGCTTGGCCGGGGAGAACACTGAAGCTTTCTTT; CDR3: CASSLAGENTEAFF
V: TRBV25-1; D: TRBD1; size: .; J: TRBJ1-4; DNA: TGTGCCAGCAGTATAGGGGGCACGACACGGGAAAAACTGTTTTTT; CDR3: CASSIGGTTREKLFF
V: TRBV19; D: TRBD1; size: once; J: TRBJ2-7; DNA: TGTGCCAGTAGTATGGGACAGGGTCCCTACGAGCAGTACTTC; CDR3: CASSMGQGPYEQYF
V: TRBV19; D: TRBD1; size: .; J: TRBJ1-3; DNA: TGTGCCAGCAAACACAGGGGCTCTGGAAACACCATATATTTT; CDR3: CASKHRGSGNTIYF
V: TRBV6-2/TRBV6-3; D: TRBD1; size: .; J: TRBJ1-1; DNA: TGTGCCAGCAGTTACTACAGGGGCGCTTTCTTT; CDR3: CASSYYRGAFF
V: TRBV6-4; D: TRBD1; size: few; J: TRBJ1-5; DNA: TGTGCCAGCAGCGTCTCTTCACCGGGACAGTTCGATCAGCCCCAGCATTTT; CDR3: CASSVSSPGQFDQPQHF
V: TRBV2; D: .; size: .; J: TRBJ2-1; DNA: TGTGCCAGCCCCCGACTCGGCTTTCTCAATGAGCAGTTCTTC; CDR3: CASPRLGFLNEQFF
V: TRBV11-2; D: TRBD2; size: .; J: TRBJ2-1; DNA: TGTGCCAGCAGCTCCAGACTAGCGAACAATGAGCAGTTCTTC; CDR3: CASSSRLANNEQFF
V: TRBV24-1; D: .; size: .; J: TRBJ2-7; DNA: TGTGCCACCAGTGATCGACAACAGGGACGCTACGAGCAGTACTTC; CDR3: CATSDRQQGRYEQYF
V: TRBV5-8; D: .; size: .; J: TRBJ2-2; DNA: TGTGCCAGCAGCTTTTGGGAGCTCACCGGGGAGCTGTTTTTT; CDR3: CASSFWELTGELFF
V: TRBV28; D: TRBD1; size: .; J: TRBJ2-7; DNA: TGTGCCAGCAGCGCATACCGGGACAGCACCTACGAGCAGTACTTC; CDR3: CASSAYRDSTYEQYF
V: TRBV6-1; D: .; size: once; J: TRBJ1-6; DNA: TGTGCCAGCAGTGAATCCGGAAGGAGCTCCTATAATTCACCCCTCCACTTT; CDR3: CASSESGRSSYNSPLHF
V: TRBV2; D: .; size: .; J: TRBJ2-5; DNA: TGTGCCAGCATCCTAGGGGCCCCTGTGTGGACCCAGTACTTC; CDR3: CASILGAPVWTQYF
V: TRBV27; D: .; size: .; J: TRBJ2-7; DNA: TGTGCCAGCAGCGCACTAGCTCAGTCGGCAGAGCAGTACTTC; CDR3: CASSALAQSAEQYF
V: TRBV2; D: .; size: .; J: TRBJ1-6; DNA: TGTGCCAGCACCCAGGGCTACGAGAATTCACCCCTCCACTTT; CDR3: CASTQGYENSPLHF
V: TRBV7-3; D: .; size: .; J: TRBJ2-3; DNA: TGTGCCAGCAGCTCGACAGCGGGCCCAGGCACAGATACGCAGTATTTT; CDR3: CASSSTAGPGTDTQYF
V: TRBV5-4; D: .; size: .; J: TRBJ2-1; DNA: TGTGCCAGCAGCTTGCAGGGATCATACAATGAGCAGTTCTTC; CDR3: CASSLQGSYNEQFF
V: TRBV2; D: .; size: .; J: TRBJ1-5; DNA: TGTGCCAGCTCAGCGTTGCAGAACAATCAGCCCCAGCATTTT; CDR3: CASSALQNNQPQHF
V: TRBV5-1; D: .; size: .; J: TRBJ2-7; DNA: TGCGCCAGCAGCCCCAGCTCCTACGAGCAGTACTTC; CDR3: CASSPSSYEQYF
V: TRBV2; D: TRBD1; size: .; J: TRBJ1-2; DNA: TGTGCCAGCAGTTTAGGACAGGGTGAATCCTATGGCTACACCTTC; CDR3: CASSLGQGESYGYTF
V: TRBV6-1; D: .; size: .; J: TRBJ1-2; DNA: TGTGCCAGCAGCCTCCGGGGGGATGGCTACACCTTC; CDR3: CASSLRGDGYTF
V: TRBV29-1; D: .; size: once; J: TRBJ1-2; DNA: TGCAGCGTTGGCTCCAGGGTGGGTGGCTACACCTTC; CDR3: CSVGSRVGGYTF
V: TRBV14; D: .; size: .; J: TRBJ2-7; DNA: TGTGCCAGCAGCCAACCTAACTCCTACGAGCAGTACTTC; CDR3: CASSQPNSYEQYF
V: TRBV7-9; D: TRBD1; size: .; J: TRBJ1-1; DNA: TGTGCCAGCATCGCTATTCCGGGACAGATCAACACTGAAGCTTTCTTT; CDR3: CASIAIPGQINTEAFF
V: TRBV5-8; D: .; size: few; J: TRBJ1-1; DNA: TGTGCCAGCAGGGTATCAGGGAACACTGAAGCTTTCTTT; CDR3: CASRVSGNTEAFF
V: TRBV5-1; D: .; size: .; J: TRBJ2-7; DNA: TGCGCCAGCAGCTTGGGGCAGGGGGGACTCGAGCAGTACTTC; CDR3: CASSLGQGGLEQYF